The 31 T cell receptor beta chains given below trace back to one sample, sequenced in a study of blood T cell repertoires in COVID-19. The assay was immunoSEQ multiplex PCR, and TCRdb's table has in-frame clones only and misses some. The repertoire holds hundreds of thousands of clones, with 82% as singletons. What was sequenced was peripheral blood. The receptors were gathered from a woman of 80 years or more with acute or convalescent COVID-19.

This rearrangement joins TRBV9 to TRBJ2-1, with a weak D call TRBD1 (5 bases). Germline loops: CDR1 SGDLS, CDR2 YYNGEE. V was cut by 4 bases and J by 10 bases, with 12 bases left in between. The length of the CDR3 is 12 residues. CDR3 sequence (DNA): TGTGCCAGCAGCCCTTCTCCAGGGGAGCAGTTCTTC. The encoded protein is CASSPSPGEQFF.

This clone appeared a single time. DNA for the CDR3: TGTGCCAGCAGCTCACCCCACGGCTTAGCGGGGGGGAGCTCCTACGAGCAGTACTTC. Encoded protein: CASSSPHGLAGGSSYEQYF. V gene TRBV11-3 combines with J gene TRBJ2-7; 11 bases are shared with TRBD2. The CDR3 sequence is 19 residues long. Per the germline V gene, CDR1 is SGHNT and CDR2 is YENEEA. After removal of 4 bases from V and 0 bases from J, the junction contained 14 bases not matched to a gene. Together with reference TRBV11-3 and TRBJ2-7, the CDR3 gives the full variable domain: EAGVVQSPRYKIIEKKQPVAFWCNPISGHNTLYWYLQNLGQGPELLIRYENEEAVDDSQLPKDRFSAERLKGVDSTLKIQPAELGDSAVYLCASSSPHGLAGGSSYEQYFGPGTRLTVT.

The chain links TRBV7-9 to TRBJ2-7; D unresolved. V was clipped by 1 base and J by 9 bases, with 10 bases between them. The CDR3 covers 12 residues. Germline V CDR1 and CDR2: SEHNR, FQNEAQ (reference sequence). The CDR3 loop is CASSLEAPPQYF. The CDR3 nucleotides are TGTGCCAGCAGCTTAGAAGCCCCCCCGCAGTACTTC.

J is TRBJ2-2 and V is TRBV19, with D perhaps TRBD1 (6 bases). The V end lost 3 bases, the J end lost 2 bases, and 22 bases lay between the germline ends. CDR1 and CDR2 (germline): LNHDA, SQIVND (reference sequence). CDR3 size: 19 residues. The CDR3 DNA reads TGTGCCAGTAGTATTTCGGGACATCGTTTGGGGGAAAACACCGGGGAGCTGTTTTTT. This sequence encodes CASSISGHRLGENTGELFF.

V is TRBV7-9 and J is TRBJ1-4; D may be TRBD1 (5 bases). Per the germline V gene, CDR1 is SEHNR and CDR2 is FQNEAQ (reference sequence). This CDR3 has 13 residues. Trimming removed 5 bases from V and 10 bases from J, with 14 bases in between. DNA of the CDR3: TGTGCCAGCAGCCCCGGGGGTAAGGGAAAACTGTTTTTT. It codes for CASSPGGKGKLFF.

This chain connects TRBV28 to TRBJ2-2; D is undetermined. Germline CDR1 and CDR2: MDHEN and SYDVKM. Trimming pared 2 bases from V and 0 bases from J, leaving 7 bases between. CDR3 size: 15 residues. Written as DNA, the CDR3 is TGTGCCAGCAGTTTACGGGTAACGAACACCGGGGAGCTGTTTTTT. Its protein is CASSLRVTNTGELFF.

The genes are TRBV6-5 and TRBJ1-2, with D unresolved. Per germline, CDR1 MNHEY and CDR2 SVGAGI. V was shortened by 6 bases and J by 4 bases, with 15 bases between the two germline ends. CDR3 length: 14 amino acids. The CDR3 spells CASSRSYSSYGYTF. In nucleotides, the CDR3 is TGTGCCAGCAGCCGCTCGTACAGTTCCTATGGCTACACCTTC.

The CDR3 spells CASSQGQQDPYGYTF. The CDR3 DNA sequence: TGTGCCAGCAGCCAAGGTCAACAGGATCCCTATGGCTACACCTTC. This chain uses TRBV3-1 (or the pseudogene TRBV3-2) with TRBJ1-2, with D possibly being TRBD1 (5 bases). The CDR3 loop spans 15 amino acids. Germline assignment: CDR1 LGHDT and CDR2 YNNKEL (reference sequence). Trimming pared 1 base from V and 4 bases from J, leaving 13 bases between.

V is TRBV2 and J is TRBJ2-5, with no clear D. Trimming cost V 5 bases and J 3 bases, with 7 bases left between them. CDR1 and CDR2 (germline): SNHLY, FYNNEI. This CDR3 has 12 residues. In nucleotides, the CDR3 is TGTGCCAGCAGTATGAGTGAAGAGACCCAGTACTTC. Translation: CASSMSEETQYF.

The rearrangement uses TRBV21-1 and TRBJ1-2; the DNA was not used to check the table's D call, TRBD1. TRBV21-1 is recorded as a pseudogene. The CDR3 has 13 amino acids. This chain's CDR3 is CASSNRVPYGYTF. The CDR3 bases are TGTGCCAGCAGCAACAGGGTTCCCTATGGCTACACCTTC.

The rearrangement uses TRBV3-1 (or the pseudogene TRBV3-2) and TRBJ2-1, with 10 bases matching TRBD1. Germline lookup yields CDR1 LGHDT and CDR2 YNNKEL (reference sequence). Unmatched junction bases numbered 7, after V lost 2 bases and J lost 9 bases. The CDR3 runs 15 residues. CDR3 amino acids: CASSQPGTGATEQFF. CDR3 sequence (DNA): TGTGCCAGCAGCCAACCCGGGACAGGGGCGACTGAGCAGTTCTTC.

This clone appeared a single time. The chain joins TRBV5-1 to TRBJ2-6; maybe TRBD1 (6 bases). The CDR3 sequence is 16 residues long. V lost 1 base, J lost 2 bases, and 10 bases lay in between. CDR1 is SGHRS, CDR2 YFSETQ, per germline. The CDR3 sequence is CASSLTGTPGANVLTF. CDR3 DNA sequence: TGCGCCAGCAGCTTGACAGGGACCCCTGGGGCCAACGTCCTGACTTTC.

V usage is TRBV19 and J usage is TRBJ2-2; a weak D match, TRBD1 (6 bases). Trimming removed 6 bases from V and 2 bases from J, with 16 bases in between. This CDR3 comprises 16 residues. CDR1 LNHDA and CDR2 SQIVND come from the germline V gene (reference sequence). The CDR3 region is CASREGHMINTGELFF. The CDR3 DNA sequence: TGTGCCAGTAGAGAGGGACATATGATCAACACCGGGGAGCTGTTTTTT.

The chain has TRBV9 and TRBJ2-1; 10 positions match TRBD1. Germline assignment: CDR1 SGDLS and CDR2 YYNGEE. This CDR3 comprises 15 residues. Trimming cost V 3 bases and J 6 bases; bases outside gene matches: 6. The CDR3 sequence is CASSARQGALNEQFF. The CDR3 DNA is TGTGCCAGCAGCGCGAGACAGGGGGCTCTCAATGAGCAGTTCTTC.

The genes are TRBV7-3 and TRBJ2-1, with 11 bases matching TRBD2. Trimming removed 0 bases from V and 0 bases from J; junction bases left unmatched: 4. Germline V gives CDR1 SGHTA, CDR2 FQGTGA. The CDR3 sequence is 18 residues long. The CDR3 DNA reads TGTGCCAGCAGCTTAACGAGGACTAGCGGGTTCTCCTACAATGAGCAGTTCTTC. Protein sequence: CASSLTRTSGFSYNEQFF.

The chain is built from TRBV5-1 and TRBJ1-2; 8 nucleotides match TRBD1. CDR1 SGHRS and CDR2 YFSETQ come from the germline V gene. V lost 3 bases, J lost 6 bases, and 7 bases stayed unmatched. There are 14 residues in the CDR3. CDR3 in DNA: TGCGCCAGCAGCTGGGGTGGGACAGGAGATGGCTACACCTTC. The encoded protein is CASSWGGTGDGYTF.

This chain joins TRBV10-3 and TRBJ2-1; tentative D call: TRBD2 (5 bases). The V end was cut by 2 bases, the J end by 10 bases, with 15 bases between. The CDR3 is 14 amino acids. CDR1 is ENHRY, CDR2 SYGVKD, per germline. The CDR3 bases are TGTGCCATCAGTGAGCGGGCTAGCTCAGAGGAGCAGTTCTTC. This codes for CAISERASSEEQFF.

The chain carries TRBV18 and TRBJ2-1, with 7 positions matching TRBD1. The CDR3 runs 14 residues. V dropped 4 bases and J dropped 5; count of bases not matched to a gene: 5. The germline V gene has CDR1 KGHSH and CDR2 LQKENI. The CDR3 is CASSHATGNNEQFF. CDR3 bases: TGTGCCAGCTCACATGCGACAGGGAACAATGAGCAGTTCTTC.

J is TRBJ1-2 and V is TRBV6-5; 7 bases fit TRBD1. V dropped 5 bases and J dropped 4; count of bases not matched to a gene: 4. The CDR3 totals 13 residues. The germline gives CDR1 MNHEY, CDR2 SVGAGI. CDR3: CASSQQGLYGYTF. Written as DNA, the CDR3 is TGTGCCAGCAGTCAACAGGGGCTCTATGGCTACACCTTC.

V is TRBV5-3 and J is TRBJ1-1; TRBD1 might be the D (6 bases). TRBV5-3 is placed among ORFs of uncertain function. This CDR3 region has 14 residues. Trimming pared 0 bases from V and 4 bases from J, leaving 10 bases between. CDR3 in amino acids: CARSLDRVTTEAFF. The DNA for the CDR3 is TGTGCCAGAAGCTTGGACAGGGTGACCACTGAAGCTTTCTTT.

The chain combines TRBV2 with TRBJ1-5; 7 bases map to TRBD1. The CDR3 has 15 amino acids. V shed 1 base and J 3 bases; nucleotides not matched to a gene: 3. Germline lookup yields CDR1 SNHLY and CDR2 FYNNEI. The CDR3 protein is CASSEGGTANQPQHF. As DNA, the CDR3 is TGTGCCAGCAGTGAAGGGGGGACAGCCAATCAGCCCCAGCATTTT.

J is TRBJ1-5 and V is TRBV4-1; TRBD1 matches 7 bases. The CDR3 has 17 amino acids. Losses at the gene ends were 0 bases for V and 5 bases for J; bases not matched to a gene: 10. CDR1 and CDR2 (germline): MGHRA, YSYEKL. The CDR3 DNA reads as TGCGCCAGCAGCCAAGATTTCGGCAGGGGGGAAGATCAGCCCCAGCATTTT. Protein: CASSQDFGRGEDQPQHF.

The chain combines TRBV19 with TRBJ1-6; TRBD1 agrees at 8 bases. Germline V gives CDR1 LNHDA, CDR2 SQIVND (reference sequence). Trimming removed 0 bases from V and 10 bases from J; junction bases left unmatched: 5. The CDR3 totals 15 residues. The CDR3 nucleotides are TGTGCCAGTAGTATAGACCAGGGGGCCGGATCACCCCTCCACTTT. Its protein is CASSIDQGAGSPLHF. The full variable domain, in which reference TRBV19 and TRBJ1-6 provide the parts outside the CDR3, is DGGITQSPKYLFRKEGQNVTLSCEQNLNHDAMYWYRQDPGQGLRLIYYSQIVNDFQKGDIAEGYSVSREKKESFPLTVTSAQKNPTAFYLCASSIDQGAGSPLHFGNGTRLTVT.

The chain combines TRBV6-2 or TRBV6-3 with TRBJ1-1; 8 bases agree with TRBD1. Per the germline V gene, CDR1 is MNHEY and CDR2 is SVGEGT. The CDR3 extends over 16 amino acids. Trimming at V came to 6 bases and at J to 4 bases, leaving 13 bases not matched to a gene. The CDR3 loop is CASSLTGAQLGTEAFF. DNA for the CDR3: TGTGCCAGCAGCTTGACAGGGGCCCAGCTGGGCACTGAAGCTTTCTTT.

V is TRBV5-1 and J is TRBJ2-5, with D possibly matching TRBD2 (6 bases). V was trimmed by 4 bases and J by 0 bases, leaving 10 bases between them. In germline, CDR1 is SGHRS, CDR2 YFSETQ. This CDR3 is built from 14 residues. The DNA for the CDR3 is TGCGCCAGCAGCACTGGGACTTACCAAGAGACCCAGTACTTC. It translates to CASSTGTYQETQYF.

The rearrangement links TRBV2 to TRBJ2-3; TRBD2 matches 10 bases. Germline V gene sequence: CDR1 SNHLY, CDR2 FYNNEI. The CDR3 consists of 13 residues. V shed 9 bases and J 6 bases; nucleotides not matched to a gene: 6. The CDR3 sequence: CASQTSGWDTQYF. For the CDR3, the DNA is TGTGCCAGTCAGACTAGCGGGTGGGATACGCAGTATTTT.

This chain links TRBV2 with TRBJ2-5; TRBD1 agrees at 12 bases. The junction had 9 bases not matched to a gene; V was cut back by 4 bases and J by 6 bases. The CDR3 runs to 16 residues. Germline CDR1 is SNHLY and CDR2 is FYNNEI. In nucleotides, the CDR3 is TGTGCCAGCAGTGTGGGGACAGGGGGCCCCCGGAAGACCCAGTACTTC. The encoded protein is CASSVGTGGPRKTQYF.

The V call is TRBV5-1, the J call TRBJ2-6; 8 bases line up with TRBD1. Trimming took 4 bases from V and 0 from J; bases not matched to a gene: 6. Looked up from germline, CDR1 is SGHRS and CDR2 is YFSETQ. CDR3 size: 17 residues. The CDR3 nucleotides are TGCGCCAGCAGCCCCAGGGGGCGCTACTCTGGGGCCAACGTCCTGACTTTC. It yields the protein CASSPRGRYSGANVLTF.

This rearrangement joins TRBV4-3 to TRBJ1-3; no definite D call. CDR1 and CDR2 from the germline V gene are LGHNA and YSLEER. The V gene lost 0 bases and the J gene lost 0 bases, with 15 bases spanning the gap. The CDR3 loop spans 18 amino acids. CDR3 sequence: CASSQERSTVFSGNTIYF. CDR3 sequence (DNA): TGCGCCAGCAGCCAAGAAAGGTCCACAGTCTTCTCTGGAAACACCATATATTTT.

DNA of the CDR3: TGTGCCAGCAGCCCCGGTAGGAGCCTGAACACTGAAGCTTTCTTT. Protein sequence: CASSPGRSLNTEAFF. This chain links TRBV7-9 with TRBJ1-1, with no clear D. CDR3 length equals 15 residues. Germline assignment: CDR1 SEHNR and CDR2 FQNEAQ (reference sequence). The V end was cut by 5 bases, the J end by 0 bases, with 13 bases between.

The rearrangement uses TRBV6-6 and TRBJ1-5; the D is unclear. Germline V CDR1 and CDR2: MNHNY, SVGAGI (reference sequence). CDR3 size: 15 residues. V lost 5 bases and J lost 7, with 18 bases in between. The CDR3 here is CASSRPRVVGQPQHF. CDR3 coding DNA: TGTGCCAGCAGTAGGCCCCGGGTAGTCGGCCAGCCCCAGCATTTT.